This entry lists 26 T cell receptor beta chains sequenced from one sample in a study of blood T cell repertoires in COVID-19. Repertoires were generated with immunoSEQ multiplex PCR, while TCRdb's copy carries only in-frame clones and drops some. In the table there are 250,000 or so clones, 82% of which are singletons. Input material: peripheral blood. Every receptor here comes from a woman older than 75 with acute or convalescent COVID-19.

The chain uses TRBV3-1 (or the pseudogene TRBV3-2) and TRBJ2-1; a possible D gene is TRBD2 (5 bases). Between the trimmed V and J ends, which lost 5 bases and 8 bases, there was a span of 13 bases. The CDR3 loop spans 13 amino acids. The germline V gene has CDR1 LGHDT and CDR2 YNNKEL (reference sequence). The CDR3 here is CASSRMSGHEQFF. As DNA, the CDR3 is TGTGCCAGCAGCAGGATGAGCGGCCATGAGCAGTTCTTC.

The J gene is TRBJ1-6, the V gene TRBV18; no clear D gene. V gave up 3 bases and J gave up 9 bases, with 12 bases separating them. The CDR3 is 14 residues long. Germline-derived CDR1 and CDR2 are KGHSH and LQKENI. CDR3 loop: CASSPVTVVSPLHF. CDR3 nucleotides: TGTGCCAGCTCACCGGTCACAGTCGTTTCACCCCTCCACTTT.

The CDR3 bases are TGTGCCAGCAGCCACCTCCCAGGGACTAGCGGGGACTCCTACGAGCAGTACTTC. Encoded protein: CASSHLPGTSGDSYEQYF. This rearrangement joins TRBV14 to TRBJ2-7; the match to TRBD2 covers 13 bases. The CDR3 has 18 residues. V shed 3 bases and J 0 bases; nucleotides not matched to a gene: 8. CDR1 is SGHDN, CDR2 FVKESK, per germline.

As concerns this clone: The same CDR3 is also encoded by other DNA sequences in this sample. The chain joins TRBV2 to TRBJ1-1, with D perhaps TRBD1 (5 bases). The CDR3 sequence is 13 residues long. Germline V lookup: CDR1 SNHLY, CDR2 FYNNEI. V was clipped by 6 bases and J by 1 base, with 9 bases between them. The CDR3 DNA reads TGTGCCAGCAGGAGAACAGGGAACACTGAAGCTTTCTTT. It codes for CASRRTGNTEAFF.

The genes are TRBV11-2 and TRBJ2-3; D is perhaps TRBD1 (5 bases). Trimming removed 2 bases at V and 2 bases at J, with 8 bases between. The CDR3 totals 14 residues. Germline CDR1 is SGHAT and CDR2 is FQNNGV. Here the CDR3 DNA reads TGTGCCAGCAGCTTACGACAGACCACAGATACGCAGTATTTT. It encodes CASSLRQTTDTQYF.

CDR3 region: CASSFTRDRDSPLHF. Written as DNA, the CDR3 is TGTGCCAGCAGCTTTACCCGGGACAGGGATTCACCCCTCCACTTT. The chain couples TRBV5-8 to TRBJ1-6, with TRBD1 matching 9 bases. Germline values: CDR1 SGHTS, CDR2 YDEGEE. The CDR3 runs to 15 residues. Trimming took 2 bases from V and 8 from J; bases not matched to a gene: 5.

The V and J genes are TRBV28 and TRBJ1-5, with D tentatively TRBD1 (5 bases). The V end lost 6 bases, the J end lost 11 bases, and 23 bases lay between the germline ends. The germline V gene encodes CDR1 MDHEN and CDR2 SYDVKM. This CDR3 region has 15 residues. The CDR3 region has the DNA TGTGCCAGCAGCTCCCCGGGGGATCCTCTCCCAGCCCAGCATTTT. This gives the protein CASSSPGDPLPAQHF. Complete variable domain (other parts from reference TRBV28 and TRBJ1-5): DVKVTQSSRYLVKRTGEKVFLECVQDMDHENMFWYRQDPGLGLRLIYFSYDVKMKEKGDIPEGYSVSREKKERFSLILESASTNQTSMYLCASSSPGDPLPAQHFGDGTRLSIL.

The CDR3 sequence is CASSIGLSTGELFF. CDR3 in DNA: TGTGCCAGTAGTATAGGACTCTCCACCGGGGAGCTGTTTTTT. The chain carries TRBV19 and TRBJ2-2; D gene ambiguous. The CDR3 has 14 amino acids. Germline lookup yields CDR1 LNHDA and CDR2 SQIVND (reference sequence). V was shortened by 1 base and J by 4 bases, with 7 bases between the two germline ends. Filled out from reference TRBV19 and TRBJ2-2, the complete variable domain reads DGGITQSPKYLFRKEGQNVTLSCEQNLNHDAMYWYRQDPGQGLRLIYYSQIVNDFQKGDIAEGYSVSREKKESFPLTVTSAQKNPTAFYLCASSIGLSTGELFFGEGSRLTVL.

This chain joins TRBV28 and TRBJ2-7, with a tentative D call TRBD1 (5 bases). This CDR3 has 15 residues. Germline V gene data show CDR1 as MDHEN and CDR2 as SYDVKM. V was pared by 5 bases and J by 0 bases, with 14 bases between. For the CDR3, the DNA is TGTGCCAGCAGTCGAAGTGGGGCCAGCTCCTACGAGCAGTACTTC. It encodes CASSRSGASSYEQYF.

CDR3 sequence reads: CASSESIGRGNQPQHF. Written as DNA, the CDR3 is TGTGCCAGCAGTGAATCGATCGGGAGAGGCAATCAGCCCCAGCATTTT. The chain carries TRBV6-1 and TRBJ1-5; D remains ambiguous. This CDR3 comprises 16 residues. Trimming took off 2 bases at V and 2 bases at J, with 13 bases between the two ends. The germline V gene has CDR1 MNHNS and CDR2 SASEGT.

This chain links TRBV6-2 or TRBV6-3 with TRBJ2-3, with 7 bases fitting TRBD2. The CDR3 spans 17 residues. CDR1 and CDR2 (germline): MNHEY, SVGEGT. With 2 bases clipped from V and 2 bases from J, the junction kept 10 bases outside the gene matches. The CDR3 is CASSYGVLATHTDTQYF. The CDR3 nucleotides are TGTGCCAGCAGTTACGGGGTACTAGCGACACACACAGATACGCAGTATTTT.

This rearrangement joins TRBV10-3 to TRBJ1-1; 8 bases align to TRBD1. Per germline, CDR1 ENHRY and CDR2 SYGVKD. This CDR3 region has 13 residues. The V gene end was trimmed by 6 bases and the J gene end by 4 bases; junction bases not matched to a gene: 4. The CDR3 DNA is TGTGCCATCAGGTCCGACAGGGGCACTGAAGCTTTCTTT. This codes for CAIRSDRGTEAFF.

The J gene is TRBJ2-2, the V gene TRBV2, with D possibly matching TRBD2 (5 bases). Per germline, CDR1 SNHLY and CDR2 FYNNEI. This CDR3 is 14 amino acids long. With 5 bases removed from V and 3 bases from J, the gap between germline ends came to 10 bases. CDR3 DNA sequence: TGTGCCAGCAGTCGGGAACCCCACACCGGGGAGCTGTTTTTT. As protein: CASSREPHTGELFF.

The chain is built from TRBV5-4 and TRBJ1-1; possible D gene TRBD1, 6 bases. Trimming removed 7 bases from V and 1 base from J, with 11 bases in between. CDR1 is SGHNT and CDR2 is YYREEE in the germline V gene (reference sequence). This CDR3 is 13 amino acids long. This chain's CDR3 is CASGTRGNTEAFF. CDR3 in DNA: TGTGCCAGCGGGACCAGGGGGAACACTGAAGCTTTCTTT.

The CDR3 sequence is CASSLAQNQPQHF. The CDR3 DNA is TGTGCCAGCAGCTTAGCACAGAATCAGCCCCAGCATTTT. The chain couples TRBV7-2 to TRBJ1-5; D unclear. Germline V gives CDR1 SGHTA, CDR2 FQGNSA. Trimming cost V 0 bases and J 4 bases, with 4 bases left between them. This CDR3 has 13 residues.

The V call is TRBV11-2, the J call TRBJ2-7, with TRBD1 matching over 12 bases. Germline V gene data show CDR1 as SGHAT and CDR2 as FQNNGV. The CDR3 length is 16 residues. J was trimmed by 5 bases and V by 1 base; bases with no gene match: 6. CDR3 loop: CASSLVGDRGPNEQYF. The CDR3 DNA sequence: TGTGCCAGCAGCTTAGTCGGGGACAGGGGGCCCAACGAGCAGTACTTC.

This chain's CDR3 is CASSLGTGLTNTEAFF. The CDR3 nucleotides read TGTGCCAGCAGCTTGGGTACGGGGTTAACGAACACTGAAGCTTTCTTT. The chain carries TRBV5-8 and TRBJ1-1; D is unresolved. The CDR3 extends over 16 amino acids. Germline CDR1 SGHTS, CDR2 YDEGEE. The V gene lost 0 bases and the J gene lost 1 base, with 13 bases spanning the gap.

This chain connects TRBV18 to TRBJ1-5; 8 bases map to TRBD1. The CDR3 loop spans 17 amino acids. Trimming at V came to 4 bases and at J to 0 bases, leaving 8 bases not matched to a gene. The germline CDR1 and CDR2 sequences are KGHSH and LQKENI. The CDR3 spells CASSRRDRTLSNQPQHF. The CDR3 DNA follows: TGTGCCAGCTCACGCCGGGACAGGACGCTTAGCAATCAGCCCCAGCATTTT.

Written as DNA, the CDR3 is TGTGCCAGCAGCTTAGGGCTAGCGGGGGCCGGGGAGCTGTTTTTT. It translates to CASSLGLAGAGELFF. This chain uses TRBV7-3 with TRBJ2-2; 10 bases are shared with TRBD2. In germline, CDR1 is SGHTA, CDR2 FQGTGA. The CDR3 totals 15 residues. Unmatched junction bases numbered 3, after V lost 2 bases and J lost 6 bases. Using reference TRBV7-3 and TRBJ2-2 for the parts outside the CDR3, the full variable domain is GAGVSQTPSNKVTEKGKYVELRCDPISGHTALYWYRQSLGQGPEFLIYFQGTGAADDSGLPNDRFFAVRPEGSVSTLKIQRTERGDSAVYLCASSLGLAGAGELFFGEGSRLTVL.

This clone was seen just once. The rearrangement uses TRBV28 and TRBJ1-5; 9 positions agree with TRBD1. Germline CDR1 and CDR2: MDHEN and SYDVKM. The CDR3 spans 16 residues. V lost 6 bases, J lost 2 bases, and 8 bases stayed unmatched. The DNA for the CDR3 is TGTGCCAGCAGGCAACAGGGGGCAGGGGGCAATCAGCCCCAGCATTTT. Its protein product is CASRQQGAGGNQPQHF.

For the CDR3, the DNA is TGTGCCTGGAGTCAGGGGAATGAGCAGTTCTTC. Amino acids: CAWSQGNEQFF. J is TRBJ2-1 and V is TRBV30; tentative D call: TRBD1 (6 bases). The CDR3 extends over 11 amino acids. Germline V gene sequence: CDR1 GTSNPN, CDR2 SVGIG (reference sequence). The V end lost 2 bases, the J end lost 7 bases, and 6 bases lay between the germline ends.

CDR3 residues: CAWREPGLSTGELFF. The CDR3 nucleotides are TGTGCCTGGAGGGAACCGGGACTGAGCACCGGGGAGCTGTTTTTT. The chain recombines TRBV30 with TRBJ2-2; TRBD2 is a possible D gene (6 bases). Germline CDR1 is GTSNPN and CDR2 is SVGIG (reference sequence). This CDR3 region has 15 residues. The ends were cut back, 3 bases at V and 4 bases at J, with 15 bases in the middle.

The chain recombines TRBV5-1 with TRBJ1-5; no firm D call. This CDR3 has 15 amino acids. The germline V gene has CDR1 SGHRS and CDR2 YFSETQ. V was shortened by 0 bases and J by 0 bases, with 7 bases between the two germline ends. Written as DNA, the CDR3 is TGCGCCAGCAGCTTGGGTGGGCTTAGCAATCAGCCCCAGCATTTT. It specifies CASSLGGLSNQPQHF. Using reference TRBV5-1 and TRBJ1-5 for the parts outside the CDR3, the full variable domain is KAGVTQTPRYLIKTRGQQVTLSCSPISGHRSVSWYQQTPGQGLQFLFEYFSETQRNKGNFPGRFSGRQFSNSRSEMNVSTLELGDSALYLCASSLGGLSNQPQHFGDGTRLSIL.

The V call is TRBV5-5, the J call TRBJ1-2; TRBD1 agrees at 9 bases. The CDR3 contains 15 residues. Germline trimming cut 4 bases from V and 6 bases from J; bases unmatched to any gene: 10. CDR1 is SGHKS, CDR2 YYEKEE, per germline (reference sequence). The CDR3, as DNA: TGTGCCAGCAGCCCGACCGGGACAGGGCGTGATGGCTACACCTTC. Amino acid sequence: CASSPTGTGRDGYTF.

This chain joins TRBV27 and TRBJ2-1; weak D call: TRBD1 (5 bases). CDR1 and CDR2 from the germline V gene are MNHEY and SMNVEV (reference sequence). This CDR3 is 13 amino acids long. Trimming stripped 6 bases from V and 5 bases from J, with 11 bases between. The CDR3 DNA is TGTGCCAGCAGATACAGGAGAAACAATGAGCAGTTCTTC. Translating gives CASRYRRNNEQFF.

The rearrangement joins TRBV28 to TRBJ2-5; the D is unclear. Between the trimmed V and J ends, which lost 6 bases and 4 bases, there was a span of 6 bases. CDR3 size: 11 residues. Germline assignment: CDR1 MDHEN and CDR2 SYDVKM. The CDR3 loop reads CASSPRETQYF. DNA for the CDR3: TGTGCCAGCAGCCCCCGAGAGACCCAGTACTTC.